The T cell receptor beta chain under discussion was sequenced for a study of CD8+ T cells in alopecia areata (dated by TCRdb to 2016 to 2019). About the study as a whole: Treated patients were enrolled in an open-label pilot trial of oral tofacitinib at 5 to 10 mg twice daily for moderate-to-severe alopecia areata. RNA was obtained with the PAXgene miRNA kit for fixed scalp, the miRNeasy kit for PBMCs, and the RNeasy kit for mouse skin. TCRbeta CDR3 regions were amplified by immunoSEQ multiplex PCR with 35 Vbeta forward and 13 Jbeta reverse primers. Patients stayed on tofacitinib for 6 to 18 months and then had 6 months of follow-up off drug so that delayed response and recurrence could be assessed. In treated patients, disease severity was measured using the SALT score, which gives the percentage of scalp surface area affected. On the human side, TCRbeta sequencing was run on scalp tissue and on sorted CD4+ and CD8+ peripheral blood T cells from healthy controls and from alopecia areata patients with either patchy or totalis/universalis disease. Scalp clonality was compared among normal scalp (n=4), patchy alopecia areata scalp (n=8), and alopecia totalis/universalis scalp (n=8). In both human patients and the C3H/HeJ mouse model, the study applied high-throughput TCRbeta sequencing to look at T cell clonal expansion in alopecia areata. Biopsies were taken from tofacitinib-treated patients at baseline and again at 4 and 24 weeks into treatment, and several of those patients also had a later scalp biopsy. The research as a whole found: During tofacitinib treatment, many expanded lesional clones stuck around in both scalp and blood, and this persistence may partly explain why relapse happens after treatment is stopped. Scalp TCR repertoire analysis is complicated because resident alphabeta T cells in normal human skin are also sequenced, whereas mouse skin is dominated by gammadelta T cells. Compared with mice, TCR sequences shared between patients were less clear, possibly partly because of HLA diversity across the patient population. Compared with normal scalp, lesional scalp, particularly in alopecia totalis/universalis, had higher clonality and more expanded CD8+ clones, which suggests antigenic drive. The treated cohort was small, with a single nonresponder, so links between baseline CD8+ expansion and response need larger studies. Tofacitinib significantly decreased scalp clonality and the number of expanded CD8+ clones among the top 100 scalp clones.

Unmatched junction bases come to 15, with V trimmed by 9 bases and J by 13 bases. From the cysteine up to the phenylalanine, the CDR3 has a length of 13 residues. The CDR3 DNA has 39 bases and is translated from base 1. CDR1 SGHTS and CDR2 YDEGEE were looked up in the germline V gene. To note about this clone: Its specific antigen is unknown. Base qualities are missing; no much larger clone stands one base away.

Receptors were amplified or captured by the immunoSEQ multiplex PCR assay. RNA was extracted from all samples and reverse transcribed into cDNA, which served as template for TCR sequencing. SuperScript III was used to make first-strand cDNA, primed with a 2:1 mix of oligo-dT and random hexamers. A synthetic immune receptor repertoire was used to assess amplification bias, and residual bias was removed computationally. The study's processing was this. Raw reads were preprocessed for error removal, and CDR3 was defined according to IMGT conventions as running from the conserved cysteine to phenylalanine. To get clonality, Shannon entropy was normalized by log2 of the number of productive unique TCRs and the result was subtracted from 1. Whether each scalp clone was CD4 or CD8 was inferred by checking scalp TCRbeta sequences against the CD4 and CD8 repertoires from sorted blood. The table comes from immuneACCESS by way of TCRdb, which keeps in-frame sequences with V and J called. Part of the clones is missing from these tables; in studies checked, under half for an unresolved V gene and the rest for unknown reasons. V, J and clone size reflect that table, while D and trimming were determined from the DNA. The table for this sample lists 90,000 to 120,000 clones; over 80% of them were counted only once. The ten biggest clones cover about 24% of the sample.

The time point label, read with the paper, signifies: roughly 26 weeks on oral tofacitinib. According to the study, the label for this sample's treatment or condition signals: oral pan-JAK inhibitor, 5-10 mg twice daily. From alopecia areata patients, peripheral blood was collected along with lesional scalp punch biopsies. PBMCs were isolated by density centrifugation and stained for CD3, CD4 and CD8, and CD4+ and CD8+ T cells were sorted on a FACSAria. The specimen was CD8+ T cells sorted from blood, collected at week 24, from a patient treated with tofacitinib. The receptor comes from a human donor with alopecia areata. The chain joins TRBV5-8 to TRBJ2-1; TRBD2 aligns with 8 central bases. The nucleotides are TGTGCCACTGGGCTAGCGGGCACCCTTGGACAGTTCTTC. Translation gives CATGLAGTLGQFF.